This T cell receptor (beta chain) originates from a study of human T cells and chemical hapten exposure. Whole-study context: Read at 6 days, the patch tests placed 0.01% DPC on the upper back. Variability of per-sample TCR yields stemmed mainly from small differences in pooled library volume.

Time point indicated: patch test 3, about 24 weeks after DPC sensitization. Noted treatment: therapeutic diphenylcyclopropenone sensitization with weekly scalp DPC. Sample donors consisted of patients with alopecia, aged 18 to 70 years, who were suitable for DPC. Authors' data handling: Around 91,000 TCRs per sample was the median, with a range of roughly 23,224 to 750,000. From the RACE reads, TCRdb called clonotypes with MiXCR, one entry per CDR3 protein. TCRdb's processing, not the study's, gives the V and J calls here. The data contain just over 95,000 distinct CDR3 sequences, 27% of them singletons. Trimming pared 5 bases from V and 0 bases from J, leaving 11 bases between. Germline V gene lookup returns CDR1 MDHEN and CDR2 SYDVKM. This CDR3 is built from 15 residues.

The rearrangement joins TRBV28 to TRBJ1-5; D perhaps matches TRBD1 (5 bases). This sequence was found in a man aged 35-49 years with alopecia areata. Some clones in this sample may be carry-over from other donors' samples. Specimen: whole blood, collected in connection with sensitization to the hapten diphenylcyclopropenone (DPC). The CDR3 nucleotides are TGTGCCAGCAGTATGACAGTTAATAGCAATCAGCCCCAGCATTTT. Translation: CASSMTVNSNQPQHF.